The present entry profiles one TCR beta chain with its context. The antigen remains undetermined. This specimen belongs to a study of T cell responses to AZD1222 COVID-19 vaccine. Study summary: Pooling covered second doses at about 4 or about 12 weeks. General study results and limits: Regions 160-218 and 743-854 dominated among vaccine-associated CD4 TCRs spanning spike. In a largely white British group with more females than males, clonal diversity was possibly underestimated.

The CDR3 extends over 12 amino acids. V lost 7 bases and J 6 bases, leaving 15 bases between the germline ends. Germline V lookup: CDR1 SQVTM, CDR2 ANQGSEA. Sequencing was performed with immunoSEQ multiplex PCR; in TCRdb, only in-frame clones are kept and a portion is missing. The repertoire holds around 91,000 clones, with roughly 90% as singletons. The chain links TRBV29-1 to TRBJ2-5, with D possibly being TRBD2 (6 bases). Sequenced here: peripheral blood, sampled on day 0 of AZD1222 vaccination. The TCR sequence derives from an adult in good health. This CDR3 reads CSAALGGKTQYF. The CDR3 DNA is TGCAGCGCGGCCCTTGGGGGGAAGACCCAGTACTTC.